These 12 T cell receptor beta chains were all obtained from the same sample, sequenced in a study of shared clonotypes between healthy human individuals. Only in-frame clones appear in the TCRdb table, and some are missing; sequencing was by immunoSEQ multiplex PCR. Among over a million clones listed, roughly 74% were seen once. The specimen was memory CD4+ T cells from PBMCs. Subset: CD45RA-negative fraction. The source of these receptors is a man between 18 and 35 years old in good health. Some clones in this sample may be carry-over from other donors' samples.

The chain carries TRBV29-1 and TRBJ2-1; a possible D gene is TRBD1 (6 bases). The CDR3 is 14 residues long. Germline V gene lookup returns CDR1 SQVTM and CDR2 ANQGSEA. V dropped 3 bases and J dropped 5 bases, with 14 bases sitting between them. The CDR3 DNA follows: TGCAGCGTTGAGAACAGGGCAATTAACAATGAGCAGTTCTTC. Amino acids: CSVENRAINNEQFF.

This clone came up once. The chain employs TRBV28 and TRBJ2-2; 15 bases align to TRBD2. Trimming took 10 bases from V and 0 from J; bases not matched to a gene: 18. Germline assignment: CDR1 MDHEN and CDR2 SYDVKM. This CDR3 region has 21 residues. The CDR3 sequence: CATRMTGGLAGGYANTGELFF. DNA of the CDR3: TGTGCCACCCGGATGACGGGGGGACTAGCGGGAGGTTACGCGAACACCGGGGAGCTGTTTTTT.

The gene calls are TRBV29-1 and TRBJ1-1; tentatively, D is TRBD1 (5 bases). This CDR3 region has 13 residues. Germline values: CDR1 SQVTM, CDR2 ANQGSEA. Trimming stripped 2 bases from V and 6 bases from J, with 13 bases between. Written as DNA, the CDR3 is TGCAGCGTTGAACAGGGAGTGGGCGCTGAAGCTTTCTTT. This translates into CSVEQGVGAEAFF.

This clone occurred once. The chain joins TRBV15 to TRBJ2-5; possibly TRBD2 for D (6 bases). V lost 2 bases and J 5 bases, leaving 18 bases between the germline ends. The germline gives CDR1 LNHNV, CDR2 YYDKDF (reference sequence). The CDR3 is made up of 16 amino acids. CDR3 coding DNA: TGTGCCACCAGCAGATATCAAGGGTCTGCGGGGGAGACCCAGTACTTC. Amino acid sequence: CATSRYQGSAGETQYF.

This clone appeared once. The V gene is TRBV11-2, the J gene TRBJ1-2; 8 positions match TRBD1. The CDR3 loop spans 14 amino acids. Trimming at V came to 1 base and at J to 8 bases, leaving 6 bases not matched to a gene. The germline gives CDR1 SGHAT, CDR2 FQNNGV. In DNA form, the CDR3 reads TGTGCCAGCAGCTTAGGACAGGGGTTTGGCGGCTACACCTTC. Amino acids: CASSLGQGFGGYTF.

This rearrangement joins TRBV6-4 to TRBJ2-5, with D unclear. The CDR3 has 14 residues. Germline values: CDR1 MRHNA, CDR2 SNTAGT. The V gene lost 1 base and the J gene lost 0 bases, with 6 bases spanning the gap. The CDR3: CASSDWPNQETQYF. Here the CDR3 DNA reads TGTGCCAGCAGTGACTGGCCCAACCAAGAGACCCAGTACTTC.

V usage is TRBV6-1 and J usage is TRBJ2-5; D remains ambiguous. The CDR3 runs 10 residues. In germline, CDR1 is MNHNS, CDR2 SASEGT. V was shortened by 5 bases and J by 9 bases, with 7 bases between the two germline ends. The CDR3 DNA follows: TGTGCCAGCAGTTCTGCGGCCCAGTACTTC. Translation: CASSSAAQYF.

The chain links TRBV6-1 to TRBJ2-3, with 14 bases identical to TRBD2. Germline V gives CDR1 MNHNS, CDR2 SASEGT. J gave up 2 bases and V 3 bases, and 10 bases lay outside the gene matches. The length of the CDR3 is 19 residues. The CDR3 here is CASSDRTSGRPGHTDTQYF. The CDR3 DNA follows: TGTGCCAGCAGTGACAGGACTAGCGGGAGGCCGGGGCACACAGATACGCAGTATTTT.

The chain combines TRBV28 with TRBJ2-5; 8 nucleotides line up with TRBD1. Germline CDR1 and CDR2: MDHEN and SYDVKM. The junction had 9 bases not matched to a gene; V was cut back by 6 bases and J by 6 bases. The CDR3 covers 14 residues. CDR3 nucleotides: TGTGCCAGCAGACAATACCGGGACAGGCAGACCCAGTACTTC. The encoded protein is CASRQYRDRQTQYF.

The chain has TRBV7-3 and TRBJ2-5; TRBD2 might be the D (5 bases). Germline loops: CDR1 SGHTA, CDR2 FQGTGA. This CDR3 has 16 residues. Trimming left V 2 bases short and J 2 bases short, with 15 bases between. Written as DNA, the CDR3 is TGTGCCAGCAGCTTAGGTTCACGGGCGGGTCAAGAGACCCAGTACTTC. The encoded protein is CASSLGSRAGQETQYF.

V and J are TRBV4-3 and TRBJ1-2; the D gene is possibly TRBD1 (5 bases). The CDR3 covers 15 residues. Trimming shortened V by 1 base and J by 4 bases, and 13 bases separated the two germline ends. Looked up from germline, CDR1 is LGHNA and CDR2 is YSLEER. The CDR3 region is CASSQGGTAAYGYTF. The CDR3 DNA sequence: TGCGCCAGCAGCCAAGGAGGGACGGCGGCCTATGGCTACACCTTC.

The rearrangement joins TRBV28 to TRBJ2-3, with D perhaps TRBD2 (6 bases). The CDR3 extends over 12 amino acids. Germline-derived CDR1 and CDR2 are MDHEN and SYDVKM. V lost 7 bases and J 4 bases, leaving 9 bases between the germline ends. As DNA, the CDR3 is TGTGCCAGCACTAGCGACTCAGATACGCAGTATTTT. As protein: CASTSDSDTQYF.